This T cell receptor (beta chain) derives from a study of cytomegalovirus exposure and HLA in healthy donors. Details on this clone: Its matching antigen is unknown.

The V gene lost 4 bases and the J gene lost 7 bases, with 20 bases spanning the gap. Germline V gene data show CDR1 as SGHRS and CDR2 as YFSETQ. The CDR3 totals 15 residues. Whole-study results and caveats: Three chains linked to CMV were shown in vitro to be specific for CMV antigens. Presence/absence analysis assumed near-uniform sequencing depth across donors. Several of the most significant clusters appeared linked to common viral pathogens, based on a later analysis.

In the PCR, 60 Vbeta and 13 Jbeta primers were used. Authors' analysis steps: Around 10 million of the 80 million or so unique TCR beta chains counted in a later analysis were shared. Sequencing was performed with immunoSEQ multiplex PCR; in TCRdb, only in-frame clones are kept and a portion is missing. The D gene and trimming were derived from the DNA, and the V and J assignments and clone size from that table. The data contain approximately 160,000 clones, about 64% of them seen just once; the ten biggest clones take up approximately 1.5%. The rearrangement joins TRBV5-1 to TRBJ1-2; D is perhaps TRBD1 (5 bases). Sequencing was done on a sample of PBMCs. This clonotype was sampled from a man aged 45-65 years in good health and CMV-seronegative. The CDR3 DNA sequence: TGCGCCAGCAGCACATCGGCCCAGGGTTCGAGTGGCTACACCTTC. Its protein is CASSTSAQGSSGYTF.